The clone carrying this T cell receptor (beta chain) was detected only a few times. The antigen is undetermined. All donors were healthy, and all were Caucasian. CDR1 is MNHEY, CDR2 SVGEGT, per germline. This CDR3 region has 11 residues. These data come from a study of identical twins. Whole-study findings and limits: Excess sharing between twins was weaker in beta out-of-frame sequences. There were fewer insertions in abundant cord blood beta clonotypes, but memory repertoires showed no such pattern.

TCRdb reprocessed the 5' RACE reads via MiXCR and lists one record per CDR3 protein. Among 350,000 to 600,000 distinct CDR3 sequences, approximately 15% were seen once, and the ten largest hold about 0.52%. The same specimen was also included in a second study, on yellow fever vaccine responses in identical twins.

The genes are TRBV6-2 or TRBV6-3 and TRBJ2-6; D ambiguous. Sequenced: CD4+ T cells sorted from blood. The receptor comes from a woman in her late teens or twenties in good health. DNA for the CDR3: TGTGCGAGAGCTGGGGCCAACGTCCTGACTTTC. It codes for CARAGANVLTF.